These 21 T cell receptor beta chains were sequenced from one sample in a study of T cell responses to AZD1222 COVID-19 vaccine. Generated by immunoSEQ multiplex PCR, the TCRdb table keeps only in-frame clones and is missing some. Seen here are about 210,000 clones, roughly 94% observed once, and the top ten hold approximately 1.5%. The sequences come from peripheral blood, collected 28 days after the second dose of the MenACWY control vaccine. The origin of the receptors is an adult who received the MenACWY meningococcal vaccine as a control.

The V gene is TRBV28, the J gene TRBJ1-6; no clear D gene. Germline CDR1 reads MDHEN; CDR2 reads SYDVKM. Deletions cut 5 bases from V and 7 bases from J, with 15 bases between. The CDR3 covers 15 residues. The CDR3 DNA sequence: TGTGCCAGCAGTATAGACCAAAGGAAGAATTCACCCCTCCACTTT. As protein: CASSIDQRKNSPLHF.

The chain uses TRBV6-2 or TRBV6-3 and TRBJ2-2; 8 bases are a match to TRBD2. Germline-derived CDR1 and CDR2 are MNHEY and SVGEGT. Losses at the gene ends were 5 bases for V and 4 bases for J; bases not matched to a gene: 6. The CDR3 covers 15 residues. CDR3 nucleotides: TGTGCCAGCAGTCAGCCGGGACTAGGCACCGGGGAGCTGTTTTTT. Its protein is CASSQPGLGTGELFF.

The chain combines TRBV12-3 or TRBV12-4 with TRBJ1-1; maybe TRBD1 (5 bases). The ends were cut back, 0 bases at V and 7 bases at J, with 9 bases in the middle. The CDR3 is made up of 13 amino acids. The CDR3 protein is CASSLAGTGEAFF. In DNA form, the CDR3 reads TGTGCCAGCAGTTTAGCGGGGACCGGTGAAGCTTTCTTT.

The chain uses TRBV6-1 and TRBJ2-7; 7 nucleotides line up with TRBD1. Germline V lookup: CDR1 MNHNS, CDR2 SASEGT. J gave up 3 bases and V 2 bases, and 4 bases lay outside the gene matches. This CDR3 is built from 14 residues. The CDR3 DNA is TGTGCCAGCAGTGAAAACAGGGGAATCTACGAGCAGTACTTC. It is translated as CASSENRGIYEQYF.

The chain couples TRBV27 to TRBJ2-5, with D possibly TRBD2 on 5 matching bases. The germline gives CDR1 MNHEY, CDR2 SMNVEV (reference sequence). The ends were cut back, 7 bases at V and 5 bases at J, with 20 bases in the middle. The CDR3 runs to 15 residues. CDR3 DNA: TGTGCCAGCATCCCGCACGGAGGCGAAGGGGAGACCCAGTACTTC. It is translated as CASIPHGGEGETQYF.

V gene TRBV21-1 combines with J gene TRBJ2-7. TRBV21-1 is shown as a pseudogene. The CDR3 is 16 amino acids. The CDR3 coding sequence is TGTGCCAGCAGCAAACCGAGGTTGCAGGTTAACTACGAGCAGTACTTC. It specifies CASSKPRLQVNYEQYF.

The V gene is TRBV27, the J gene TRBJ1-5; no reliable D call. There are 12 residues in the CDR3. From germline, CDR1 is MNHEY and CDR2 SMNVEV (reference sequence). V dropped 5 bases and J dropped 3 bases, with 5 bases sitting between them. In DNA form, the CDR3 reads TGTGCCAGCAGTCGCACCAATCAGCCCCAGCATTTT. Its protein is CASSRTNQPQHF.

The gene calls are TRBV6-5 and TRBJ2-3, with D possibly matching TRBD2 (6 bases). The CDR3 consists of 16 residues. Trimming cost V 0 bases and J 5 bases, with 15 bases left between them. Germline V CDR1 and CDR2: MNHEY, SVGAGI. The CDR3 region is CASSYSMRGLEDTQYF. The CDR3 nucleotides are TGTGCCAGCAGTTACTCGATGCGGGGACTGGAAGATACGCAGTATTTT.

CDR3 DNA: TGTGCCAGCTTTGGGGGGGCCGGGGAGACCCAGTACTTC. Translating gives CASFGGAGETQYF. The chain combines TRBV2 with TRBJ2-5; D might be TRBD2 (7 bases). The CDR3 has 13 amino acids. Germline loops: CDR1 SNHLY, CDR2 FYNNEI. V was shortened by 8 bases and J by 5 bases, with 15 bases between the two germline ends. Full variable domain (outside the CDR3, taken from reference TRBV2 and TRBJ2-5): EPEVTQTPSHQVTQMGQEVILRCVPISNHLYFYWYRQILGQKVEFLVSFYNNEISEKSEIFDDQFSVERPDGSNFTLKIRSTKLEDSAMYFCASFGGAGETQYFGPGTRLLVL.

There are a few counts of this clone. The J gene is TRBJ2-2, the V gene TRBV24-1; 7 bases line up with TRBD1. V shed 8 bases, J shed 5 bases, and the junction held 7 bases outside the gene matches. This CDR3 has 14 residues. Germline CDR1 is KGHDR and CDR2 is SFDVKD. For the CDR3, the DNA is TGTGCCACCAAAGACAGGGACGAAACCGGGGAGCTGTTTTTT. This codes for CATKDRDETGELFF.

V usage is TRBV23-1 and J usage is TRBJ2-7; D is uncertain. TRBV23-1 is reported as an ORF; its role is uncertain. The CDR3 loop spans 15 amino acids. V was cut by 4 bases and J by 0 bases, with 13 bases left in between. Written as DNA, the CDR3 is TGCGCCAGCAGTCCTCGGTTGAACAGCTCCTACGAGCAGTACTTC. Translated: CASSPRLNSSYEQYF.

The chain combines TRBV7-6 with TRBJ1-1; a weak D match, TRBD1 (5 bases). The germline V and J ends were trimmed by 5 bases and 5 bases, with 15 bases remaining between them. From germline, CDR1 is SGHVS and CDR2 FNYEAQ. This CDR3 is built from 14 residues. This CDR3 is CASSAGPLGTEAFF. The CDR3 DNA is TGTGCCAGCAGCGCGGGACCCCTCGGAACTGAAGCTTTCTTT.

CDR3 DNA: TGCGCCAGCAGTGAGGGCAGAACCCACACAGATACGCAGTATTTT. Translated: CASSEGRTHTDTQYF. The chain couples TRBV10-1 to TRBJ2-3, with D unresolved. The CDR3 has 15 amino acids. V shed 2 bases and J shed 2 bases, with 11 bases lying between them. Germline V gene data show CDR1 as WNHNN and CDR2 as SYGVQD (reference sequence).

The rearrangement uses TRBV9 and TRBJ2-3; 8 positions agree with TRBD2. The CDR3 runs 15 residues. Germline V gene lookup returns CDR1 SGDLS and CDR2 YYNGEE. J gave up 4 bases and V 4 bases, and 8 bases lay outside the gene matches. The CDR3 region is CASSQSGGRPDTQYF. CDR3 sequence (DNA): TGTGCCAGCAGCCAAAGCGGGGGAAGACCAGATACGCAGTATTTT.

The table lists this clone with a count of one. The rearrangement joins TRBV2 to TRBJ1-2; D remains unclear. Germline CDR1 is SNHLY and CDR2 is FYNNEI. Trimming cost V 1 base and J 8 bases, with 14 bases left between them. The CDR3 runs to 14 residues. The CDR3 spells CASSEGQSLIGYTF. The CDR3 DNA sequence: TGTGCCAGCAGTGAAGGGCAGTCACTAATCGGCTACACCTTC. The variable domain in full, completed from reference TRBV2 and TRBJ1-2, reads EPEVTQTPSHQVTQMGQEVILRCVPISNHLYFYWYRQILGQKVEFLVSFYNNEISEKSEIFDDQFSVERPDGSNFTLKIRSTKLEDSAMYFCASSEGQSLIGYTFGSGTRLTVV.

The CDR3 DNA follows: TGTGCCTGGAGTGGGGGGGCCTATGATGAAAAACTGTTTTTT. Translated: CAWSGGAYDEKLFF. The chain uses TRBV30 and TRBJ1-4; tentatively, D is TRBD1 (6 bases). The germline V gene has CDR1 GTSNPN and CDR2 SVGIG (reference sequence). The germline V and J ends were trimmed by 1 base and 6 bases, with 12 bases remaining between them. The CDR3 has 14 amino acids.

The CDR3 nucleotides read TGTGCCAGCAGAGGACTAGCGGGATTCGGGAACAATGAGCAGTTCTTC. The encoded protein is CASRGLAGFGNNEQFF. V is TRBV28 and J is TRBJ2-1; TRBD2 agrees at 12 bases. The V gene's germline CDR1 is MDHEN and CDR2 SYDVKM. Trimming took 6 bases from V and 5 from J; bases not matched to a gene: 8. The length of the CDR3 is 16 residues.

This chain connects TRBV11-3 to TRBJ2-7, with a possible D match to TRBD1 (6 bases). Germline V CDR1 and CDR2: SGHNT, YENEEA. With 5 bases removed from V and 3 bases from J, the gap between germline ends came to 11 bases. The CDR3 totals 13 residues. CDR3 loop: CASSPRDNYEQYF. The DNA of the CDR3 is TGTGCCAGCAGCCCCCGGGACAACTACGAGCAGTACTTC.

The J gene is TRBJ1-5, the V gene TRBV28; TRBD1 matches 7 bases. Germline values: CDR1 MDHEN, CDR2 SYDVKM. V was clipped by 6 bases and J by 2 bases; unmatched bases: 4. This CDR3 comprises 14 residues. In DNA, the CDR3 is TGTGCCAGCAGCACAGGGGCTGGCAATCAGCCCCAGCATTTT. It specifies CASSTGAGNQPQHF.

The chain employs TRBV3-1 (or the pseudogene TRBV3-2) and TRBJ1-1, with 7 bases lining up with TRBD1. Trimming removed 0 bases from V and 8 bases from J; junction bases left unmatched: 3. From germline, CDR1 is LGHDT and CDR2 YNNKEL (reference sequence). The CDR3 has 13 amino acids. This CDR3 is CASSQDQGGEAFF. CDR3 sequence (DNA): TGTGCCAGCAGCCAAGATCAGGGGGGGGAAGCTTTCTTT.

The rearrangement links TRBV3-1 (or the pseudogene TRBV3-2) to TRBJ2-7; D gene uncertain. The V and J ends lost 4 bases and 3 bases respectively, with 10 bases between them. Germline values: CDR1 LGHDT, CDR2 YNNKEL (reference sequence). This CDR3 is 13 amino acids long. The CDR3 DNA is TGTGCCAGCAGCCTCCAGCTCCACTACGAGCAGTACTTC. Translating gives CASSLQLHYEQYF.